One sample yielded the 25 T cell receptor beta chains listed below, sequenced in a study of blood T cells in healthy people across ages. Next came a second PCR, run for roughly 6 to 11 cycles, which used a sample-barcoded 5' primer along with a J-beta primer mix. MiXCR, applied by TCRdb to the 5' RACE reads, yields one record per CDR3 protein. The sample has hundreds of thousands of distinct CDR3 sequences; roughly three fifths are singletons. The sequencing sample was made of blood. These receptor sequences come from a middle-aged man in good health.

The chain joins TRBV28 to TRBJ2-5; tentatively, D is TRBD1 (5 bases). CDR1 and CDR2 (germline): MDHEN, SYDVKM. The length of the CDR3 is 14 residues. The V and J ends lost 6 bases and 4 bases respectively, with 15 bases between them. The DNA for the CDR3 is TGTGCCAGCAGCCCGCGTCCAGGGATAGAGACCCAGTACTTC. Translating gives CASSPRPGIETQYF.

This clonotype appeared once. The genes are TRBV5-5 and TRBJ1-4; the D gene is possibly TRBD1 (6 bases). Trimming shortened V by 4 bases and J by 5 bases, and 12 bases separated the two germline ends. CDR1 SGHKS and CDR2 YYEKEE come from the germline V gene (reference sequence). The CDR3 is 14 residues long. CDR3 sequence: CASSGDTPNEKLFF. The CDR3 DNA is TGTGCCAGCAGCGGGGACACTCCGAATGAAAAACTGTTTTTT.

The CDR3 spells CASSTDETTGGGKPQHF. The CDR3 bases are TGTGCCAGCAGCACAGACGAGACCACAGGGGGCGGGAAGCCCCAGCATTTT. J is TRBJ1-5 and V is TRBV28; 9 bases map to TRBD1. The CDR3 is made up of 17 amino acids. J was trimmed by 8 bases and V by 6 bases; bases with no gene match: 17. Germline lookup yields CDR1 MDHEN and CDR2 SYDVKM.

This clonotype turned up a few times. The chain uses TRBV12-3 or TRBV12-4 and TRBJ2-5; D is uncertain. The CDR3 consists of 15 residues. V shed 4 bases and J shed 5 bases, with 17 bases lying between them. The CDR3 loop is CASSSENLEHETQYF. The DNA of the CDR3 is TGTGCCAGCAGTTCAGAAAATCTAGAACACGAGACCCAGTACTTC.

The J gene is TRBJ2-5, the V gene TRBV12-5; 9 bases fit TRBD1. Germline-derived CDR1 and CDR2 are LGHNT and FRNRAP. This CDR3 spans 15 amino acids. The junction had 8 bases not matched to a gene; V was cut back by 6 bases and J by 3 bases. The CDR3 loop is CASGTGQGSEETQYF. The CDR3 DNA reads as TGTGCTAGTGGCACGGGACAGGGCTCGGAAGAGACCCAGTACTTC.

J is TRBJ2-3 and V is TRBV20-1, with 9 bases lining up with TRBD2. Trimming took 5 bases from V and 4 from J; bases not matched to a gene: 13. Germline CDR1 reads DFQATT; CDR2 reads SNEGSKA (reference sequence). CDR3 length equals 16 residues. The CDR3: CSASFWVAGEADTQYF. The CDR3 nucleotides read TGCAGTGCTTCGTTTTGGGTAGCGGGGGAAGCAGATACGCAGTATTTT.

This clonotype is a singleton in its sample. The chain is built from TRBV21-1 and TRBJ2-3. TRBV21-1 is listed as a pseudogene. This CDR3 contains 13 residues. CDR3 nucleotides: TGTGCCAGCAGCGCATCAATCACAGATACGCAGTATTTT. Its translation: CASSASITDTQYF.

This sequence joins TRBV15 and TRBJ2-3; 8 bases align to TRBD1. Trimming cost V 4 bases and J 4 bases; bases outside gene matches: 13. This CDR3 is 17 amino acids long. The germline CDR1 and CDR2 sequences are LNHNV and YYDKDF (reference sequence). CDR3 sequence: CATSTYQGQGRADTQYF. As DNA, the CDR3 is TGTGCCACCAGCACCTATCAAGGACAGGGAAGGGCAGATACGCAGTATTTT.

Only one count was recorded for this clonotype. V gene TRBV7-2 combines with J gene TRBJ2-5; tentative D call: TRBD1 (5 bases). The J call may be mistaken, given a closer DNA end match to TRBJ2-7. The CDR3 spans 14 residues. Germline-derived CDR1 and CDR2 are SGHTA and FQGNSA. Written as DNA, the CDR3 is TGTGCCAGCAGCTTAGGGGGCCCTACGTCCGAGCAGTACTTC. Amino acids: CASSLGGPTSEQYF.

The chain links TRBV18 to TRBJ2-5; TRBD1 aligns across 7 bases. Losses at the gene ends were 2 bases for V and 5 bases for J; bases not matched to a gene: 8. CDR1 is KGHSH, CDR2 LQKENI, per germline. This CDR3 has 15 amino acids. CDR3: CASSPMRQGQETQYF. The CDR3 DNA follows: TGTGCCAGCTCACCAATGAGACAGGGACAGGAGACCCAGTACTTC.

This sequence joins TRBV20-1 and TRBJ2-3; tentatively, D is TRBD2 (5 bases). Germline V gene data show CDR1 as DFQATT and CDR2 as SNEGSKA (reference sequence). The CDR3 length is 15 residues. V was cut by 1 base and J by 0 bases, with 11 bases left in between. CDR3 bases: TGCAGTGCTAGAGCTCAGCGAGGGAGCACAGATACGCAGTATTTT. Protein product: CSARAQRGSTDTQYF.

V is TRBV29-1 and J is TRBJ2-3; D is possibly TRBD1 (6 bases). This CDR3 is 18 amino acids long. The germline V and J ends were trimmed by 1 base and 2 bases, with 22 bases remaining between them. Germline V gene sequence: CDR1 SQVTM, CDR2 ANQGSEA. The CDR3 region is CSVEGQGTSLPYTDTQYF. DNA of the CDR3: TGCAGCGTTGAAGGGCAGGGGACCTCCTTACCTTACACAGATACGCAGTATTTT.

This clonotype was picked up many times. The J gene is TRBJ1-4, the V gene TRBV4-3, with D possibly matching TRBD1 (6 bases). CDR1 LGHNA and CDR2 YSLEER come from the germline V gene. The CDR3 is 15 residues long. The V gene lost 0 bases and the J gene lost 5 bases, with 10 bases spanning the gap. CDR3 nucleotide sequence: TGCGCCAGCAGCCAAGAGTGGGGACACAATGAAAAACTGTTTTTT. Translating it yields CASSQEWGHNEKLFF.

This clonotype was detected a few times. This sequence joins TRBV20-1 and TRBJ2-5, with TRBD2 identical over 8 bases. V was pared by 0 bases and J by 5 bases, with 20 bases of the junction left unmatched. The CDR3 totals 19 residues. Germline V gives CDR1 DFQATT, CDR2 SNEGSKA (reference sequence). DNA for the CDR3: TGCAGTGCTAGAGATCTTGACCATCACGGCGGGGGGTCGTGGGAGACCCAGTACTTC. This codes for CSARDLDHHGGGSWETQYF.

This clonotype was seen a handful of times. The genes are TRBV28 and TRBJ2-7; D remains ambiguous. In germline, CDR1 is MDHEN, CDR2 SYDVKM. Between the trimmed V and J ends, which lost 7 bases and 3 bases, there was a span of 16 bases. CDR3 size: 14 residues. The CDR3 sequence: CASNSRRVLYEQYF. CDR3 coding DNA: TGTGCCAGCAACTCCCGTCGGGTTCTCTACGAGCAGTACTTC.

The chain couples TRBV28 to TRBJ2-3; 9 bases map to TRBD1. CDR1 and CDR2 from the germline V gene are MDHEN and SYDVKM. There are 17 residues in the CDR3. J gave up 8 bases and V 9 bases, and 21 bases lay outside the gene matches. The CDR3 DNA is TGTGCCAGTCCACCCCAAATACAGGGGGCTCGGGGGAGTACGCAGTATTTT. It translates to CASPPQIQGARGSTQYF.

The chain uses TRBV19 and TRBJ1-2; 10 bases fit TRBD1. Germline V gene sequence: CDR1 LNHDA, CDR2 SQIVND (reference sequence). Losses at the gene ends were 5 bases for V and 4 bases for J; bases not matched to a gene: 13. This CDR3 is 17 amino acids long. CDR3 residues: CASSSGTGVPTSYGYTF. CDR3 nucleotide sequence: TGTGCCAGTAGTTCCGGGACAGGGGTCCCAACCAGCTATGGCTACACCTTC.

The chain recombines TRBV5-6 with TRBJ2-1; 13 bases line up with TRBD2. Trimming cost V 3 bases and J 8 bases; bases outside gene matches: 2. The CDR3 is made up of 14 amino acids. Germline CDR1 is SGHDT and CDR2 is YYEEEE. CDR3 amino acids: CASSSGLAGDEQFF. CDR3 nucleotides: TGTGCCAGCAGCTCAGGACTAGCGGGGGATGAGCAGTTCTTC.

This clonotype has ten or more counts. This chain uses TRBV3-1 with TRBJ2-2, with D unclear. Per germline, CDR1 LGHDT and CDR2 YNNKEL (reference sequence). The CDR3 is made up of 12 amino acids. Trimming left V 4 bases short and J 2 bases short, with 2 bases between. CDR3 sequence reads: CASSPNTGELFF. DNA of the CDR3: TGTGCCAGCAGCCCAAACACCGGGGAGCTGTTTTTT.

This clonotype showed up many times. CDR3 in amino acids: CAIRGTGGQETQYF. CDR3 DNA: TGTGCCATCAGGGGGACAGGGGGGCAAGAGACCCAGTACTTC. The chain is built from TRBV10-3 and TRBJ2-5; 11 bases map to TRBD1. Germline V gene sequence: CDR1 ENHRY, CDR2 SYGVKD. V was clipped by 6 bases and J by 2 bases; unmatched bases: 2. There are 14 residues in the CDR3.

The chain is built from TRBV7-2 and TRBJ2-1; D is possibly TRBD2 (5 bases). Looked up from germline, CDR1 is SGHTA and CDR2 is FQGNSA. The CDR3 has 14 residues. The V end was cut by 6 bases, the J end by 15 bases, with 24 bases between. The CDR3 sequence is CASSFGNSFNAGFF. DNA of the CDR3: TGTGCCAGCAGTTTCGGAAACAGTTTCAACGCGGGGTTCTTC.

The chain employs TRBV4-1 and TRBJ1-5; no clear D gene. Germline V gene lookup returns CDR1 MGHRA and CDR2 YSYEKL. The CDR3 contains 15 residues. Between the trimmed V and J ends, which lost 2 bases and 4 bases, there was a span of 12 bases. CDR3 sequence (DNA): TGCGCCAGCAGCCAACTAAGGGAAGAAAATCAGCCCCAGCATTTT. Translated, it gives CASSQLREENQPQHF.

The chain recombines TRBV12-3 or TRBV12-4 with TRBJ2-3, with a weak D call TRBD2 (5 bases). The CDR3 covers 15 residues. Trimming pared 6 bases from V and 0 bases from J, leaving 13 bases between. The chain's CDR3 is CASSLTSTSTDTQYF. In DNA, the CDR3 is TGTGCCAGCAGCCTAACTAGTACTAGCACAGATACGCAGTATTTT.

The V gene is TRBV20-1, the J gene TRBJ2-5; D possibly corresponds to TRBD2 (7 bases). CDR3 length: 15 amino acids. Trimming shortened V by 5 bases and J by 5 bases, and 21 bases separated the two germline ends. Germline V gives CDR1 DFQATT, CDR2 SNEGSKA (reference sequence). The CDR3 DNA sequence: TGCAGTGCTCAGATGGGGGGCGGGAGAGGGGAGACCCAGTACTTC. This translates into CSAQMGGGRGETQYF.

The chain has TRBV4-2 and TRBJ2-7; D may match TRBD1 or TRBD2 (5 bases each). Germline V gives CDR1 LGHNA, CDR2 YNFKEQ. V was cut by 4 bases and J by 3 bases, with 16 bases left in between. The CDR3 spans 15 residues. Written as DNA, the CDR3 is TGTGCCAGCAGCCTTTCGGGACGTGAAAACTACGAGCAGTACTTC. Its protein is CASSLSGRENYEQYF.